The clone carrying this T cell receptor beta chain was recorded at least ten times. Germline CDR1 is SGHRS and CDR2 is YFSETQ. V was clipped by 3 bases and J by 4 bases; unmatched bases: 12. There are 16 residues in the CDR3. The library was built from approximately 400 ng RNA with molecular barcoded adaptors for alpha/delta and beta/gamma chains. MiXCR, run by TCRdb on the reads, gives a single entry per CDR3 protein. The sample carries 93,000 or so distinct CDR3 sequences, around a fifth recorded once. The data belong to a study of read filtering for tumor transcriptome and immune sequencing. Study in general: Among patients, some 17 were male and some 15 female, aged roughly 40 to 90 (mean about 70). IR-seq gave about 4 to 10.27 million TCR reads per sample; RNA-seq gave roughly 80 to 1273.

The chain recombines TRBV5-1 with TRBJ2-5; TRBD1 aligns across 7 bases. Material for sequencing was a population of CD138-negative cells sorted from bone marrow. The TCR sequence derives from a donor at least 40 years old with multiple myeloma. The CDR3 coding sequence is TGCGCCAGCAGCTCTTCCGGGACAGCCGATGTAGAGACCCAGTACTTC. It encodes CASSSSGTADVETQYF.